Listed here are 30 T cell receptor beta chains from one sample, sequenced in a study of shared clonotypes between healthy human individuals (TCRdb year 2020). Libraries were prepared through the immunoSEQ multiplex PCR assay. The table comes from immuneACCESS by way of TCRdb, which keeps in-frame sequences with V and J called. Part of the clones is missing from these tables; in studies checked, under half for an unresolved V gene and the rest for unknown reasons. Recorded for this sample are about 2.5 million clones; less than 95% of them occurred a single time. The ten largest clones take up 0.37% of the sample. What was sequenced was naive CD4+ T cells from PBMCs. The meaning of the sample's cell subset or site label: CD45RA+ positively selected. The receptors originated from a man aged 18 to 30 in good health. Some clones in this sample may be carry-over from other donors' samples.

A few counts support this clone. The V gene is TRBV20-1, the J gene TRBJ1-1; D unresolved. Germline CDR1 DFQATT, CDR2 SNEGSKA (reference sequence). The V end was cut by 3 bases, the J end by 2 bases, with 4 bases between. The CDR3 contains 11 residues. The CDR3 here is CSASQNTEAFF. The CDR3 DNA reads as TGCAGTGCTAGCCAAAACACTGAAGCTTTCTTT.

This clone appeared a single time. Written as DNA, the CDR3 is TGTGCCAGCAGTGTGGGCGGCCCCTCGGGGGAGCAGTACTTC. Protein: CASSVGGPSGEQYF. The chain combines TRBV4-2 with TRBJ2-7, with D possibly matching TRBD2 (5 bases). Between the trimmed V and J ends, which lost 6 bases and 7 bases, there was a span of 19 bases. Germline V lookup: CDR1 LGHNA, CDR2 YNFKEQ. The CDR3 sequence is 14 residues long.

This chain links TRBV29-1 with TRBJ2-5, with a tentative D call TRBD2 (5 bases). The CDR3 is 15 amino acids. Trimming shortened V by 0 bases and J by 4 bases, and 15 bases separated the two germline ends. The germline V gene encodes CDR1 SQVTM and CDR2 ANQGSEA. CDR3 DNA: TGCAGCGTTGAAGATCTCGGGATAGAAGGAGAGACCCAGTACTTC. Translation: CSVEDLGIEGETQYF.

The chain links TRBV18 to TRBJ2-7; the D is unclear. Germline CDR1 is KGHSH and CDR2 is LQKENI. V was shortened by 3 bases and J by 5 bases, with 14 bases between the two germline ends. The CDR3 totals 14 residues. The CDR3 spells CASSPTSSVDEQYF. The CDR3 nucleotides are TGTGCCAGCTCACCGACATCATCTGTGGACGAGCAGTACTTC.

This clone was detected only once. The rearrangement links TRBV6-5 to TRBJ2-1; 12 bases map to TRBD2. Looked up from germline, CDR1 is MNHEY and CDR2 is SVGAGI. The J segment lost 6 bases and the V segment lost 4 bases, leaving 7 bases of the junction unmatched. The CDR3 is 16 amino acids. The CDR3 bases are TGTGCCAGCAGTTCCCGGACTAGCGGGATGTTCAATGAGCAGTTCTTC. It encodes CASSSRTSGMFNEQFF.

The chain recombines TRBV5-4 with TRBJ2-7; D call uncertain. Germline V gene lookup returns CDR1 SGHNT and CDR2 YYREEE (reference sequence). The CDR3 covers 16 residues. Deletions cut 0 bases from V and 4 bases from J, with 17 bases between. The CDR3 sequence: CASSLALGAQTYEQYF. The CDR3 bases are TGTGCCAGCAGCTTGGCCTTAGGAGCTCAGACGTACGAGCAGTACTTC.

The CDR3 DNA is TGTGCCAGCAGCCGAACCCCTTGGACTAGCGGGACGGGCAACAATGAGCAGTTCTTC. Amino acids: CASSRTPWTSGTGNNEQFF. The rearrangement links TRBV11-2 to TRBJ2-1, with 12 bases aligning to TRBD2. Unmatched junction bases numbered 16, after V lost 5 bases and J lost 5 bases. The CDR3 totals 19 residues. Germline V gene sequence: CDR1 SGHAT, CDR2 FQNNGV.

The V and J genes are TRBV5-1 and TRBJ2-7, with 10 bases that match TRBD2. Germline CDR1 is SGHRS and CDR2 is YFSETQ. This CDR3 spans 15 amino acids. J lost 5 bases, V lost 4 bases, and 9 bases had no gene match. The CDR3 spells CASSVGTSEPHEQYF. For the CDR3, the DNA is TGCGCCAGCAGCGTCGGGACTAGCGAGCCCCACGAGCAGTACTTC.

This chain uses TRBV15 with TRBJ2-7; the D gene is possibly TRBD1 (6 bases). This CDR3 comprises 15 residues. From germline, CDR1 is LNHNV and CDR2 YYDKDF (reference sequence). The germline V and J ends were trimmed by 1 base and 0 bases, with 10 bases remaining between them. The CDR3 DNA sequence: TGTGCCACCAGCAGAGGGACAGTTAGCTCCTACGAGCAGTACTTC. Translated, it gives CATSRGTVSSYEQYF.

The rearrangement uses TRBV6-5 and TRBJ1-2; D uncertain. The CDR3 is 15 amino acids. Germline V CDR1 and CDR2: MNHEY, SVGAGI. V was trimmed by 0 bases and J by 8 bases, leaving 16 bases between them. The CDR3 DNA reads TGTGCCAGCAGTTACTCGGTTTACCCCTCGTGGGGCTACACCTTC. Translation: CASSYSVYPSWGYTF.

The chain carries TRBV28 and TRBJ2-3; D is unresolved. V was pared by 4 bases and J by 8 bases, with 10 bases between. The CDR3 extends over 12 amino acids. The germline gives CDR1 MDHEN, CDR2 SYDVKM. CDR3 sequence (DNA): TGTGCCAGCAGTTCTCGTGTGGGTACGCAGTATTTT. Translation gives CASSSRVGTQYF.

The chain recombines TRBV28 with TRBJ1-1; D ambiguous. This CDR3 comprises 14 residues. V lost 7 bases and J 3 bases, leaving 15 bases between the germline ends. Germline loops: CDR1 MDHEN, CDR2 SYDVKM. CDR3 coding DNA: TGTGCCAGCACCCTTCGAGAGGTCGACACTGAAGCTTTCTTT. Its protein is CASTLREVDTEAFF.

The chain is built from TRBV7-2 and TRBJ2-7; 14 bases match TRBD2. This CDR3 spans 16 amino acids. The trim removed 3 bases at V and 4 bases at J, leaving 5 bases unmatched. Germline-derived CDR1 and CDR2 are SGHTA and FQGNSA. The CDR3 here is CASSFRLAGGQYEQYF. The CDR3 DNA sequence: TGTGCCAGCAGCTTTAGACTAGCGGGAGGGCAGTACGAGCAGTACTTC.

J is TRBJ1-2 and V is TRBV2; unclear D gene. This CDR3 spans 14 amino acids. Germline lookup yields CDR1 SNHLY and CDR2 FYNNEI. V lost 2 bases, J lost 6 bases, and 13 bases lay in between. The CDR3 loop reads CASSELSEVDGYTF. Here the CDR3 DNA reads TGTGCCAGCAGTGAACTTTCCGAGGTGGATGGCTACACCTTC.

This rearrangement joins TRBV5-1 to TRBJ2-7, with D possibly TRBD1 on 5 matching bases. The CDR3 has 12 residues. The germline CDR1 and CDR2 sequences are SGHRS and YFSETQ. Trimming pared 2 bases from V and 6 bases from J, leaving 9 bases between. The DNA of the CDR3 is TGCGCCAGCAGCTTTTTTGGGGCCGAGCAGTACTTC. Translation: CASSFFGAEQYF.

For this clone: In the same sample, other DNA sequences code for this CDR3. The V gene is TRBV28, the J gene TRBJ2-7, with D perhaps matching TRBD2 (5 bases). Germline V gives CDR1 MDHEN, CDR2 SYDVKM. The CDR3 sequence is 12 residues long. Trimming removed 3 bases from V and 3 bases from J, with 6 bases in between. The CDR3 spells CASSFRGYEQYF. The CDR3 DNA follows: TGTGCCAGCAGTTTTCGGGGCTACGAGCAGTACTTC.

V usage is TRBV28 and J usage is TRBJ2-5, with 7 bases fitting TRBD1. The CDR3 loop spans 17 amino acids. J was trimmed by 2 bases and V by 6 bases; bases with no gene match: 15. CDR1 MDHEN and CDR2 SYDVKM come from the germline V gene. In DNA, the CDR3 is TGTGCCAGCAGCGCGTTGGGAATAGGGACAGAGCAAGAGACCCAGTACTTC. This sequence encodes CASSALGIGTEQETQYF.

V is TRBV6-5 and J is TRBJ2-4; TRBD2 is a possible D gene (6 bases). CDR1 and CDR2 from the germline V gene are MNHEY and SVGAGI. Trimming cost V 6 bases and J 2 bases, with 11 bases left between them. CDR3 length: 14 residues. The CDR3 bases are TGTGCCAGCAGAGTGGGACTGTCCAAAAACATTCAGTACTTC. Amino acids: CASRVGLSKNIQYF.

This rearrangement joins TRBV19 to TRBJ2-5, with TRBD1 as a possible D gene (6 bases). Germline CDR1 reads LNHDA; CDR2 reads SQIVND (reference sequence). This CDR3 contains 15 residues. V was shortened by 6 bases and J by 5 bases, with 19 bases between the two germline ends. For the CDR3, the DNA is TGTGCCAGTAGACCCTCTGACAGGCACATGGAGACCCAGTACTTC. Translation: CASRPSDRHMETQYF.

A remark on this clone: The same CDR3 is also encoded by other DNA sequences in this sample. The rearrangement joins TRBV20-1 to TRBJ2-5; D remains unclear. Germline CDR1 is DFQATT and CDR2 is SNEGSKA (reference sequence). The CDR3 consists of 11 residues. Trimming took 3 bases from V and 5 from J, leaving 7 bases between them. DNA of the CDR3: TGCAGTGCTAGGCTAGGGGAGACCCAGTACTTC. Amino acids: CSARLGETQYF.

With regard to this clone: The same CDR3 arises from other DNA sequences in this sample as well. This sequence joins TRBV5-1 and TRBJ2-3; a possible D gene is TRBD1 (6 bases). The CDR3 is made up of 13 amino acids. Trimming shortened V by 4 bases and J by 4 bases, and 10 bases separated the two germline ends. CDR1 SGHRS and CDR2 YFSETQ come from the germline V gene. As DNA, the CDR3 is TGCGCCAGCAGCCTGGACAGCCCAGATACGCAGTATTTT. Its translation: CASSLDSPDTQYF.

The J gene is TRBJ2-1, the V gene TRBV4-1; 13 bases are a match to TRBD2. The CDR3 has 16 amino acids. Trimming took 4 bases from V and 7 from J; bases not matched to a gene: 7. Germline loops: CDR1 MGHRA, CDR2 YSYEKL. CDR3 sequence reads: CASSPGLAGDRNEQFF. The CDR3 DNA sequence: TGCGCCAGCAGCCCCGGACTAGCGGGAGATCGTAATGAGCAGTTCTTC.

This chain uses TRBV5-1 with TRBJ2-5, with D perhaps matching TRBD1 or TRBD2 (7 bases each). Trimming took 4 bases from V and 5 from J, leaving 15 bases between them. Germline loops: CDR1 SGHRS, CDR2 YFSETQ. The CDR3 totals 14 residues. CDR3 sequence reads: CASSRTRGQETQYF. The CDR3 DNA sequence: TGCGCCAGCAGCCGGACTAGGGGACAGGAGACCCAGTACTTC.

The chain recombines TRBV6-4 with TRBJ2-3; 9 bases are a match to TRBD2. CDR1 is MRHNA and CDR2 is SNTAGT in the germline V gene. The CDR3 runs 13 residues. Trimming removed 5 bases from V and 9 bases from J; junction bases left unmatched: 6. CDR3 DNA: TGTGCCAGCAGTAGCTCTAGCGGGAACACGCAGTATTTT. This encodes CASSSSSGNTQYF.

This clone was observed a single time. The chain has TRBV6-1 and TRBJ2-5; D unclear. Trimming cost V 6 bases and J 1 base, with 9 bases left between them. Germline V gene lookup returns CDR1 MNHNS and CDR2 SASEGT. The CDR3 runs 13 residues. CDR3 sequence reads: CASSHFSQETQYF. The CDR3 DNA reads as TGTGCCAGCAGCCACTTCAGCCAAGAGACCCAGTACTTC.

J is TRBJ1-1 and V is TRBV5-8, with D perhaps TRBD1 (6 bases). This CDR3 spans 15 amino acids. V was pared by 3 bases and J by 7 bases, with 19 bases between. Germline V lookup: CDR1 SGHTS, CDR2 YDEGEE. CDR3 DNA sequence: TGTGCCAGCAGCTCCCTCGCCGGGACAAGGGGTGAAGCTTTCTTT. It translates to CASSSLAGTRGEAFF.

This sequence joins TRBV25-1 and TRBJ2-7; no reliable D call. Looked up from germline, CDR1 is MGHDK and CDR2 is SYGVNS. Between the trimmed V and J ends, which lost 5 bases and 2 bases, there was a span of 13 bases. The CDR3 contains 14 residues. The CDR3 region is CASSHQKGPYEQYF. In DNA form, the CDR3 reads TGTGCCAGCAGTCATCAGAAGGGCCCCTACGAGCAGTACTTC.

This chain connects TRBV6-1 to TRBJ2-7; D is possibly TRBD1 (5 bases). The CDR3 has 14 residues. Trimming left V 2 bases short and J 0 bases short, with 8 bases between. Germline lookup yields CDR1 MNHNS and CDR2 SASEGT. CDR3 sequence: CASSEQGNSYEQYF. The CDR3 DNA sequence: TGTGCCAGCAGTGAACAGGGAAACTCCTACGAGCAGTACTTC.

V usage is TRBV7-3 and J usage is TRBJ2-6; D unresolved. CDR3 length: 16 residues. Germline V gene data show CDR1 as SGHTA and CDR2 as FQGTGA. Between the trimmed V and J ends, which lost 2 bases and 1 base, there was a span of 9 bases. The CDR3 here is CASSLHGGSGANVLTF. The CDR3 bases are TGTGCCAGCAGCTTACATGGTGGGTCTGGGGCCAACGTCCTGACTTTC. Based on the CDR3 plus reference TRBV7-3 and TRBJ2-6, the full variable domain is GAGVSQTPSNKVTEKGKYVELRCDPISGHTALYWYRQSLGQGPEFLIYFQGTGAADDSGLPNDRFFAVRPEGSVSTLKIQRTERGDSAVYLCASSLHGGSGANVLTFGAGSRLTVL.

The CDR3 nucleotides read TGTGCCAGCAGCTTGGTCTTGGGTGCGAGCACTGAAGCTTTCTTT. It specifies CASSLVLGASTEAFF. The gene calls are TRBV5-4 and TRBJ1-1, with D hard to call. V shed 0 bases and J shed 4 bases, with 13 bases lying between them. CDR1 and CDR2 from the germline V gene are SGHNT and YYREEE (reference sequence). The CDR3 spans 15 residues.